The next 30 T cell receptor beta chains were all read from a single sample in a study of blood T cell dynamics during melanoma immunotherapy. Time point indicated: week 3, after first cycle of checkpoint inhibitor. Sequencing was performed with immunoSEQ multiplex PCR; in TCRdb, only in-frame clones are kept and a portion is missing. This sample carries about 6,200 clones, 80% of them seen once, and the ten largest clones take 33%. This material consisted of blood, taken from a patient treated with checkpoint blockade. The source of these receptors is a human donor with melanoma.

The genes are TRBV28 and TRBJ2-6; D is possibly TRBD2 (7 bases). The ends were cut back, 3 bases at V and 0 bases at J, with 12 bases in the middle. Germline CDR1 is MDHEN and CDR2 is SYDVKM. This CDR3 comprises 17 residues. The CDR3 is CASSLGGADSGANVLTF. CDR3 nucleotide sequence: TGTGCCAGCAGTTTGGGGGGGGCAGACTCTGGGGCCAACGTCCTGACTTTC.

The rearrangement joins TRBV29-1 to TRBJ1-1; 8 positions match TRBD1. V lost 1 base and J lost 4; bases outside the gene matches: 5. CDR3 size: 14 residues. The germline gives CDR1 SQVTM, CDR2 ANQGSEA. CDR3 sequence: CSVEGTGYGTEAFF. The CDR3 nucleotides are TGCAGCGTTGAAGGGACAGGGTATGGCACTGAAGCTTTCTTT.

The rearrangement links TRBV6-5 to TRBJ2-1; maybe TRBD1 (5 bases). Germline CDR1 is MNHEY and CDR2 is SVGAGI. V was shortened by 4 bases and J by 15 bases, with 13 bases between the two germline ends. CDR3 size: 11 residues. The DNA of the CDR3 is TGTGCCAGCAGTTGGGGCCGCGAGAGGTTCTTC. Encoded protein: CASSWGRERFF.

This chain joins TRBV6-5 and TRBJ1-3; D uncertain. This CDR3 is built from 15 residues. The germline V gene encodes CDR1 MNHEY and CDR2 SVGAGI. V was trimmed by 2 bases and J by 0 bases, leaving 8 bases between them. DNA of the CDR3: TGTGCCAGCAGTTACGGCGTCAGCTCTGGAAACACCATATATTTT. Translating gives CASSYGVSSGNTIYF.

The chain recombines TRBV2 with TRBJ2-3, with 9 bases fitting TRBD2. This CDR3 region has 14 residues. Germline CDR1 is SNHLY and CDR2 is FYNNEI. Trimming removed 8 bases from V and 6 bases from J; junction bases left unmatched: 9. Here the CDR3 reads CASGSGRYVDTQYF. The CDR3 bases are TGTGCCAGCGGTAGCGGGAGATATGTGGATACGCAGTATTTT.

This clone came up once. The V gene is TRBV13, the J gene TRBJ2-1; TRBD2 agrees at 13 bases. The CDR3 has 16 amino acids. V lost 5 bases and J lost 6; bases outside the gene matches: 7. Germline V gene sequence: CDR1 PRHDT, CDR2 FYEKMQ (reference sequence). This CDR3 reads CASSLSTSGGSNEQFF. The CDR3 nucleotides are TGTGCCAGCAGCCTCTCGACTAGCGGGGGGAGCAATGAGCAGTTCTTC.

The V call is TRBV11-2, the J call TRBJ1-2, with D perhaps TRBD1 (6 bases). The V gene's germline CDR1 is SGHAT and CDR2 FQNNGV. This CDR3 is built from 14 residues. Trimming shortened V by 0 bases and J by 8 bases, and 13 bases separated the two germline ends. The CDR3 spells CASSLEARGRGYTF. CDR3 DNA sequence: TGTGCCAGCAGCTTAGAGGCCCGGGGGCGCGGCTACACCTTC.

J is TRBJ2-7 and V is TRBV11-2, with D hard to call. V lost 5 bases, J lost 6 bases, and 14 bases lay in between. This CDR3 spans 13 amino acids. The germline V gene encodes CDR1 SGHAT and CDR2 FQNNGV. The CDR3 region has the DNA TGTGCCAGCAGCCAGACTGAATTCTCCGAGCAGTACTTC. The encoded protein is CASSQTEFSEQYF.

V gene TRBV30 combines with J gene TRBJ2-1; the match to TRBD2 covers 8 bases. Germline V lookup: CDR1 GTSNPN, CDR2 SVGIG (reference sequence). V shed 2 bases and J 3 bases; nucleotides not matched to a gene: 0. This CDR3 spans 13 amino acids. CDR3 residues: CAWSTSGYNEQFF. The CDR3 DNA reads as TGTGCCTGGAGTACTAGCGGCTACAATGAGCAGTTCTTC.

This rearrangement joins TRBV7-1 to TRBJ2-7; D uncertain. TRBV7-1 carries the ORF label, with uncertain function. Trimming left V 4 bases short and J 6 bases short, with 13 bases between. This CDR3 region has 13 residues. The CDR3 sequence: CASSLREGIEQYF. CDR3 coding DNA: TGTGCCAGCAGCTTAAGGGAAGGGATCGAGCAGTACTTC.

The chain links TRBV2 to TRBJ1-1; 8 bases are shared with TRBD1. There are 15 residues in the CDR3. V was pared by 6 bases and J by 1 base, with 7 bases of the junction left unmatched. Per germline, CDR1 SNHLY and CDR2 FYNNEI. CDR3 protein: CASSAGGAGNTEAFF. Written as DNA, the CDR3 is TGTGCCAGCAGCGCAGGGGGCGCAGGGAACACTGAAGCTTTCTTT.

The genes are TRBV6-1 and TRBJ1-2; 7 nucleotides align to TRBD1. V was clipped by 3 bases and J by 7 bases; unmatched bases: 11. Germline-derived CDR1 and CDR2 are MNHNS and SASEGT. The CDR3 is 15 amino acids. CDR3 nucleotides: TGTGCCAGCAGTGAGTCGACAGGGCGTGGGAGTGGCTACACCTTC. Translation: CASSESTGRGSGYTF.

This rearrangement joins TRBV9 to TRBJ1-2; D unclear. The V gene lost 2 bases and the J gene lost 0 bases, with 17 bases spanning the gap. CDR3 length equals 17 residues. Per the germline V gene, CDR1 is SGDLS and CDR2 is YYNGEE. The CDR3 sequence: CASSVAPRAAANYGYTF. The CDR3 DNA is TGTGCCAGCAGCGTTGCCCCTAGGGCAGCAGCTAACTATGGCTACACCTTC.

CDR3 sequence: CASRTDGVPLEQYF. CDR3 nucleotides: TGTGCCAGCAGGACCGACGGGGTCCCCCTCGAGCAGTACTTC. V and J are TRBV6-6 and TRBJ2-5; TRBD2 might be the D (5 bases). With the DNA end fitting TRBJ2-7 better, the J assignment may be wrong. Germline lookup yields CDR1 MNHNY and CDR2 SVGAGI (reference sequence). The CDR3 has 14 amino acids.

This clone was seen a handful of times. J is TRBJ1-1 and V is TRBV6-5; no clear D. The V end lost 0 bases, the J end lost 1 base, and 12 bases lay between the germline ends. Germline V gene data show CDR1 as MNHEY and CDR2 as SVGAGI. The CDR3 runs 16 residues. CDR3 in amino acids: CASSYSWGVWNTEAFF. CDR3 DNA sequence: TGTGCCAGCAGTTACTCCTGGGGTGTGTGGAACACTGAAGCTTTCTTT.

The chain couples TRBV2 to TRBJ1-5; D gene uncertain. The CDR3 covers 15 residues. V lost 4 bases to trimming and J lost 3 bases, with 13 bases between them. Germline V CDR1 and CDR2: SNHLY, FYNNEI. The chain's CDR3 is CASSGEGRSNQPQHF. Written as DNA, the CDR3 is TGTGCCAGCAGTGGGGAAGGAAGGTCCAATCAGCCCCAGCATTTT.

The V and J genes are TRBV6-1 and TRBJ2-7, with D unresolved. The CDR3 sequence is 16 residues long. V lost 0 bases, J lost 2 bases, and 14 bases lay in between. From germline, CDR1 is MNHNS and CDR2 SASEGT. CDR3 coding DNA: TGTGCCAGCAGTGAAGCGCCCATGGGTTTAGCCTACGAGCAGTACTTC. It yields the protein CASSEAPMGLAYEQYF.

V and J are TRBV30 and TRBJ2-7; D possibly corresponds to TRBD2 (6 bases). The CDR3 has 14 amino acids. Trimming shortened V by 5 bases and J by 4 bases, and 18 bases separated the two germline ends. Per germline, CDR1 GTSNPN and CDR2 SVGIG (reference sequence). CDR3 in amino acids: CAWGLAWSSYEQYF. CDR3 sequence (DNA): TGTGCCTGGGGGCTAGCGTGGTCCTCATACGAGCAGTACTTC.

CDR3 DNA: TGTGCCAGCACCCCGACATGGACCTACCCAATGCTCTCTGGGGCCAACGTCCTGACTTTC. It yields the protein CASTPTWTYPMLSGANVLTF. This chain links TRBV5-8 with TRBJ2-6; D ambiguous. The germline CDR1 and CDR2 sequences are SGHTS and YDEGEE. This CDR3 is built from 20 residues. Between the trimmed V and J ends, which lost 6 bases and 0 bases, there was a span of 25 bases.

The chain couples TRBV5-1 to TRBJ2-3; D gene ambiguous. Trimming removed 0 bases from V and 3 bases from J, with 14 bases in between. Germline V lookup: CDR1 SGHRS, CDR2 YFSETQ. This CDR3 is 16 amino acids long. CDR3 loop: CASSLGVTLGTDTQYF. The CDR3 coding sequence is TGCGCCAGCAGCTTGGGTGTGACCCTAGGGACAGATACGCAGTATTTT.

This chain joins TRBV11-2 and TRBJ2-3; D is perhaps TRBD1 (6 bases). V lost 5 bases and J 2 bases, leaving 11 bases between the germline ends. Germline V CDR1 and CDR2: SGHAT, FQNNGV. The CDR3 covers 14 residues. CDR3 nucleotides: TGTGCCAGCAGCATCGGACAGTACACAGATACGCAGTATTTT. Encoded protein: CASSIGQYTDTQYF.

The chain combines TRBV5-4 with TRBJ1-1; 7 positions agree with TRBD1. Per germline, CDR1 SGHNT and CDR2 YYREEE (reference sequence). The CDR3 has 13 residues. V dropped 4 bases and J dropped 10; count of bases not matched to a gene: 10. CDR3 loop: CASSPRGGGGAFF. The CDR3 DNA follows: TGTGCCAGCAGCCCGAGAGGGGGCGGTGGAGCTTTCTTT.

This clone is a singleton in its sample. The CDR3: CASSPMTGLHNEQFF. The CDR3 bases are TGTGCCAGCTCACCCATGACCGGACTACACAATGAGCAGTTCTTC. The V gene is TRBV18, the J gene TRBJ2-1; D is perhaps TRBD2 (6 bases). Germline values: CDR1 KGHSH, CDR2 LQKENI. Trimming cost V 3 bases and J 5 bases, with 14 bases left between them. CDR3 length equals 15 residues.

This chain uses TRBV30 with TRBJ2-7; possibly TRBD2 for D (6 bases). The ends were cut back, 0 bases at V and 1 base at J, with 13 bases in the middle. CDR1 is GTSNPN, CDR2 SVGIG, per germline (reference sequence). This CDR3 has 15 residues. The CDR3 is CAWSVRRVVSYEQYF. The CDR3 DNA reads TGTGCCTGGAGTGTCCGGAGGGTAGTGTCCTACGAGCAGTACTTC.

The chain carries TRBV5-4 and TRBJ1-3, with 9 bases fitting TRBD1. Per the germline V gene, CDR1 is SGHNT and CDR2 is YYREEE (reference sequence). V gave up 4 bases and J gave up 3 bases; unmatched junction bases: 8. This CDR3 contains 16 residues. CDR3 loop: CASSVEQGADGNTIYF. The CDR3 bases are TGTGCCAGCAGCGTAGAACAGGGGGCGGATGGAAACACCATATATTTT.

The chain joins TRBV9 to TRBJ2-3; 9 positions match TRBD2. J lost 4 bases, V lost 3 bases, and 18 bases had no gene match. The CDR3 is made up of 19 amino acids. Germline V gene data show CDR1 as SGDLS and CDR2 as YYNGEE. The CDR3 DNA reads TGTGCCAGCAGCGCCTCTGGCGGTTTGGGCGGGAGGGCCTCAGATACGCAGTATTTT. It specifies CASSASGGLGGRASDTQYF.

The chain recombines TRBV2 with TRBJ2-3, with D unclear. V was pared by 1 base and J by 0 bases, with 14 bases between. The CDR3 spans 17 residues. Germline V gives CDR1 SNHLY, CDR2 FYNNEI. The CDR3 spells CASSEEGRWTSTDTQYF. The CDR3 DNA is TGTGCCAGCAGTGAAGAGGGCAGGTGGACGAGCACAGATACGCAGTATTTT.

This chain's CDR3 is CSAPRVSIAFF. CDR3 coding DNA: TGCAGTGCTCCCAGGGTTTCCATAGCTTTCTTT. V is TRBV20-1 and J is TRBJ1-1, with D perhaps matching TRBD1 (5 bases). CDR3 length equals 11 residues. Trimming took 5 bases from V and 10 from J, leaving 14 bases between them. Germline assignment: CDR1 DFQATT and CDR2 SNEGSKA (reference sequence).

The V call is TRBV27, the J call TRBJ1-5, with D possibly matching TRBD1 (5 bases). The germline V gene has CDR1 MNHEY and CDR2 SMNVEV (reference sequence). This CDR3 region has 14 residues. V was clipped by 7 bases and J by 3 bases, with 13 bases between them. This CDR3 reads CASTDGALNQPQHF. In DNA form, the CDR3 reads TGTGCCAGCACCGACGGGGCACTCAATCAGCCCCAGCATTTT.

The chain joins TRBV9 to TRBJ2-5, with TRBD2 matching over 9 bases. Germline lookup yields CDR1 SGDLS and CDR2 YYNGEE. The CDR3 consists of 15 residues. V lost 4 bases to trimming and J lost 1 base; unmatched junction nucleotides: 5. CDR3: CASSLTSGVQETQYF. CDR3 in DNA: TGTGCCAGCAGCCTGACTAGCGGTGTCCAAGAGACCCAGTACTTC. Full variable domain (outside the CDR3, taken from reference TRBV9 and TRBJ2-5): DSGVTQTPKHLITATGQRVTLRCSPRSGDLSVYWYQQSLDQGLQFLIQYYNGEERAKGNILERFSAQQFPDLHSELNLSSLELGDSALYFCASSLTSGVQETQYFGPGTRLLVL.